The entry below describes one T cell receptor beta chain. These data are taken from a study of blood T cell repertoires in COVID-19. On the study more broadly: Samples taken during acute and convalescent COVID-19 were collected in the United States, Italy and Spain.

In the authors' workflow: Quantification of nucleated cells was approximated via reference gene primer amplification. Some clones are missing from TCRdb's copy, which holds only in-frame ones; the method was immunoSEQ multiplex PCR. D and trimming were read from the DNA, whereas the V and J calls and clone size are those reported in that table. The data show some 300,000 clones, more than 80% seen once. Those enrolled in Seattle joined during active infection and were followed longitudinally afterward. The germline CDR1 and CDR2 sequences are KGHSH and LQKENI. The V and J ends lost 3 bases and 1 base, in that order; junction bases with no gene match: 9. This CDR3 comprises 18 residues.

The TCR was taken from a woman aged 50 to 65 with COVID-19, enrolled during active disease. The chain combines TRBV18 with TRBJ2-6; 7 nucleotides match TRBD1. The sample taken for sequencing was peripheral blood. CDR3 sequence (DNA): TGTGCCAGCTCACCGGAAGGGGGCGGGCCATCTGGGGCCAACGTCCTGACTTTC. It is translated as CASSPEGGGPSGANVLTF. The complete variable domain, with remaining parts taken from reference TRBV18 and TRBJ2-6, reads NAGVMQNPRHLVRRRGQEARLRCSPMKGHSHVYWYRQLPEEGLKFMVYLQKENIIDESGMPKERFSAEFPKEGPSILRIQQVVRGDSAAYFCASSPEGGGPSGANVLTFGAGSRLTVL.